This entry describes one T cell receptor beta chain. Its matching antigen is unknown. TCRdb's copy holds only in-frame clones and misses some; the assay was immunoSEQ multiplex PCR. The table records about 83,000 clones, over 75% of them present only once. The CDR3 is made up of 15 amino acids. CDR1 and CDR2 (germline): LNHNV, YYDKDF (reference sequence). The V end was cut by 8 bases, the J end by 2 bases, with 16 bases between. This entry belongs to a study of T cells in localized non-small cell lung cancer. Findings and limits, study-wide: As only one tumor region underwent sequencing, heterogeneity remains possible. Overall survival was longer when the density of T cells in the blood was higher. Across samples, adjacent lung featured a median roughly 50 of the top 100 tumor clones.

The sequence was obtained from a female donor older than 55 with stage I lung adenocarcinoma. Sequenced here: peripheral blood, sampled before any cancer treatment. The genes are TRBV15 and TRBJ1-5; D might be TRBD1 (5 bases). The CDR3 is CATQYGGVGNQPQHF. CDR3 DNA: TGTGCCACCCAATACGGAGGGGTCGGCAATCAGCCCCAGCATTTT.